The table lists the clone carrying this TCR beta chain with a count of one. The sample comes from a study of radiotherapy plus CTLA-4 blockade in lung cancer. Clones were sequenced by immunoSEQ multiplex PCR, and TCRdb holds only the in-frame ones, with some missing. The data show around 100,000 clones, approximately 74% seen once. The CDR3 has 17 residues. The V gene's germline CDR1 is SQVTM and CDR2 ANQGSEA. The ends lost 4 bases at V and 0 bases at J; junction bases unmatched: 9. This TCR came from a human donor with non-small cell lung cancer who had a partial response to radiotherapy plus ipilimumab. Some clones in this sample may be carry-over from other donors' samples. The rearrangement uses TRBV29-1 and TRBJ2-3; 11 bases agree with TRBD1. The material sequenced was peripheral blood, taken from a patient treated with radiotherapy plus ipilimumab. The DNA for the CDR3 is TGCAGCGTTGTTGGGACAGGGGGTGAAACTAGCACAGATACGCAGTATTTT. This sequence encodes CSVVGTGGETSTDTQYF.